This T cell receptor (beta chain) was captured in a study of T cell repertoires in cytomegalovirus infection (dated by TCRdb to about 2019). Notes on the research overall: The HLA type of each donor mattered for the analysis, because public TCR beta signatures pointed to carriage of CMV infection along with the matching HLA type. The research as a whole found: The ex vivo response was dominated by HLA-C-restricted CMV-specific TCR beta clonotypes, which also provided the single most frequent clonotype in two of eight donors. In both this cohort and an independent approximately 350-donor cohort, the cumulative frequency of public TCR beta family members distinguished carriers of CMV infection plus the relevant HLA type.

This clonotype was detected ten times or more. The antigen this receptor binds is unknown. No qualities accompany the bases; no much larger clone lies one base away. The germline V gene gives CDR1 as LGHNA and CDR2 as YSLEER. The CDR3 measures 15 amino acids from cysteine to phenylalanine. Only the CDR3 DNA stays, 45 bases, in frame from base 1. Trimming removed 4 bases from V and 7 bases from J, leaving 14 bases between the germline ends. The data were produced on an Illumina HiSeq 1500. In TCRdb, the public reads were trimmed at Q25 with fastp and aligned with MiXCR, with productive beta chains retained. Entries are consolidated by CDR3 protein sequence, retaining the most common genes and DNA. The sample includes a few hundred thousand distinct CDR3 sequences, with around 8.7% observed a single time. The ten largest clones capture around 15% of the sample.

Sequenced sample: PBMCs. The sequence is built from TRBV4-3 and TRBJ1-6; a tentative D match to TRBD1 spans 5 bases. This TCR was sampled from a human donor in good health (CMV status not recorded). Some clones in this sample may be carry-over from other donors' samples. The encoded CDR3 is CASSPSTVLNSPLHF. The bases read TGCGCCAGCAGCCCCTCGACAGTGTTGAATTCACCCCTCCACTTT.